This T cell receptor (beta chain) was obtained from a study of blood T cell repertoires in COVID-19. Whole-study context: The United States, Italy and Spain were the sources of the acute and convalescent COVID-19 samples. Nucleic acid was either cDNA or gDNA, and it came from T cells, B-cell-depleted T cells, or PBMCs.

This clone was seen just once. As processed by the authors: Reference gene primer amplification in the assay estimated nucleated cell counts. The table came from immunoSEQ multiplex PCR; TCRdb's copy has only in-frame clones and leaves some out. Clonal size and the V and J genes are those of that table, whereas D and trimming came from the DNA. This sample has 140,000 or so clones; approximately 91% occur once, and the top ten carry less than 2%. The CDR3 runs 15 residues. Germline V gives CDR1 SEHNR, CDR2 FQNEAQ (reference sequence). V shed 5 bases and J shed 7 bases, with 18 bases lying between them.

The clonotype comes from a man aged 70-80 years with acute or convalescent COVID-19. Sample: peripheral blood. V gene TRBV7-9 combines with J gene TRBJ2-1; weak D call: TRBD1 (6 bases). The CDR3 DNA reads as TGTGCCAGCAGCCGGGGAACAGGGATAAGTAATGAGCAGTTCTTC. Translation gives CASSRGTGISNEQFF. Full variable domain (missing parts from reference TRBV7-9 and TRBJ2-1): DTGVSQNPRHKITKRGQNVTFRCDPISEHNRLYWYRQTLGQGPEFLTYFQNEAQLEKSRLLSDRFSAERPKGSFSTLEIQRTEQGDSAMYLCASSRGTGISNEQFFGPGTRLTVL.